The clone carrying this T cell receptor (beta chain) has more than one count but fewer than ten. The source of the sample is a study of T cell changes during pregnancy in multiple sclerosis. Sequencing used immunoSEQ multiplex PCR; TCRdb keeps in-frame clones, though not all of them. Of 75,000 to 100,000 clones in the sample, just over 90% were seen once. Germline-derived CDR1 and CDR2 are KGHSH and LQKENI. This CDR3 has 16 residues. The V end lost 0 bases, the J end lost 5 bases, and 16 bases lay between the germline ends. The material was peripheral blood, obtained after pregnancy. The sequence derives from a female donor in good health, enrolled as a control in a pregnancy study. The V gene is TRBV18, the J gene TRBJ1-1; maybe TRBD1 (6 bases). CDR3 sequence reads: CASSPPIQGAGTEAFF. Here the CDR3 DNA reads TGTGCCAGCTCACCACCCATACAGGGTGCAGGGACTGAAGCTTTCTTT.